Each of the 31 T cell receptor beta chains below was sequenced from the same sample in a study of blood T cells in healthy people across ages. A second roughly 6 to 11 cycle PCR used barcoded and J-beta primers. TCRdb fed the 5' RACE reads into MiXCR, producing one record per CDR3 protein. The table records about 1.5 million distinct CDR3 sequences, approximately 39% of them present only once. The sequencing sample was made of blood. The source is a young woman in good health.

The V and J genes are TRBV15 and TRBJ2-2; TRBD1 is a possible D gene (6 bases). The V end was cut by 1 base, the J end by 6 bases, with 15 bases between. The CDR3 has 16 amino acids. Germline CDR1 is LNHNV and CDR2 is YYDKDF (reference sequence). CDR3 nucleotides: TGTGCCACCAGCAGAGCGGGACATCTCTTGTCCGGGGAGCTGTTTTTT. Amino acids: CATSRAGHLLSGELFF.

This chain links TRBV4-1 with TRBJ2-4; 7 bases are shared with TRBD2. V gave up 0 bases and J gave up 0 bases; unmatched junction bases: 5. CDR1 and CDR2 (germline): MGHRA, YSYEKL. CDR3 length equals 17 residues. The CDR3 DNA sequence: TGCGCCAGCAGCCAAGAGTGGGGCGGGGGAGCCAAAAACATTCAGTACTTC. This codes for CASSQEWGGGAKNIQYF.

This clonotype was seen only a few times. CDR3 DNA: TGTGCCAGCAGTTCCCATGGGGCGGAGACCCAGTACTTC. This translates into CASSSHGAETQYF. The V gene is TRBV12-3 or TRBV12-4, the J gene TRBJ2-5, with a possible D match to TRBD1 (5 bases). This CDR3 region has 13 residues. Trimming took off 4 bases at V and 5 bases at J, with 11 bases between the two ends.

The chain couples TRBV29-1 to TRBJ1-1, with a possible D match to TRBD1 (5 bases). The CDR3 has 13 amino acids. The V end lost 3 bases, the J end lost 6 bases, and 14 bases lay between the germline ends. Germline CDR1 and CDR2: SQVTM and ANQGSEA. CDR3 coding DNA: TGCAGCGTTGACGGGGGGATTTACCCTGAAGCTTTCTTT. Translating gives CSVDGGIYPEAFF.

This rearrangement joins TRBV2 to TRBJ2-5, with a weak D call TRBD1 (6 bases). The V end was cut by 6 bases, the J end by 2 bases, with 13 bases between. CDR1 SNHLY and CDR2 FYNNEI come from the germline V gene. This CDR3 spans 14 amino acids. The CDR3 loop reads CASRLTGMQETQYF. CDR3 nucleotides: TGTGCCAGCAGGCTGACAGGCATGCAAGAGACCCAGTACTTC.

On this clonotype itself: Possible read error: a much larger clone is one base away. The chain carries TRBV27 and TRBJ1-2, with 7 bases identical to TRBD1. The CDR3 runs 14 residues. V shed 5 bases, J shed 5 bases, and the junction held 8 bases outside the gene matches. Germline values: CDR1 MNHEY, CDR2 SMNVEV (reference sequence). DNA for the CDR3: TGTGCCAGCAGTCCAAACCGGACAGGTTATGGCTACACCTTC. This sequence encodes CASSPNRTGYGYTF.

This clonotype was counted between two and nine times. The J gene is TRBJ2-3, the V gene TRBV4-3; TRBD2 matches 11 bases. This CDR3 spans 16 amino acids. Germline V gene sequence: CDR1 LGHNA, CDR2 YSLEER. After removal of 0 bases from V and 6 bases from J, the junction contained 5 bases not matched to a gene. The CDR3 sequence is CASSQDGSGGADTQYF. DNA of the CDR3: TGCGCCAGCAGCCAAGATGGTAGCGGGGGGGCGGATACGCAGTATTTT.

This chain connects TRBV10-3 to TRBJ2-4, with D tentatively TRBD1 or TRBD2 (5 bases each). Germline V gene lookup returns CDR1 ENHRY and CDR2 SYGVKD. CDR3 size: 15 residues. Trimming stripped 4 bases from V and 6 bases from J, with 16 bases between. CDR3 nucleotide sequence: TGTGCCATCAGTGCTCGGGGCGGTGATCCAAACATTCAGTACTTC. Translated: CAISARGGDPNIQYF.

In DNA, the CDR3 is TGTGCCAGCATCAAAGCGGGAGGGCCTCCCGGGGAGCTGTTTTTT. Translating it yields CASIKAGGPPGELFF. V and J are TRBV28 and TRBJ2-2, with 10 bases identical to TRBD2. J gave up 6 bases and V 7 bases, and 8 bases lay outside the gene matches. CDR3 length equals 15 residues. The germline gives CDR1 MDHEN, CDR2 SYDVKM.

The chain employs TRBV9 and TRBJ2-1, with D unresolved. V lost 3 bases and J 7 bases, leaving 11 bases between the germline ends. This CDR3 contains 13 residues. Germline CDR1 SGDLS, CDR2 YYNGEE. The CDR3 spells CASSGPGVNEQFF. CDR3 in DNA: TGTGCCAGCAGCGGTCCTGGGGTGAATGAGCAGTTCTTC.

The chain's CDR3 is CASSRWGTVNTGELFF. CDR3 DNA: TGTGCCAGCAGCCGGTGGGGGACTGTTAACACCGGGGAGCTGTTTTTT. The rearrangement links TRBV7-2 to TRBJ2-2, with D perhaps matching TRBD2 (6 bases). This CDR3 contains 16 residues. Trimming took 5 bases from V and 2 from J, leaving 15 bases between them. CDR1 is SGHTA, CDR2 FQGNSA, per germline.

This clonotype came up a few times. The chain recombines TRBV5-1 with TRBJ2-3, with unresolved D. V was shortened by 4 bases and J by 2 bases, with 11 bases between the two germline ends. The germline V gene encodes CDR1 SGHRS and CDR2 YFSETQ. CDR3 length: 14 residues. CDR3: CASSPPFFTDTQYF. CDR3 DNA sequence: TGCGCCAGCAGCCCCCCCTTCTTCACAGATACGCAGTATTTT.

The genes are TRBV4-3 and TRBJ2-1; the match to TRBD2 covers 7 bases. Germline V gives CDR1 LGHNA, CDR2 YSLEER. CDR3 length equals 15 residues. V was pared by 1 base and J by 4 bases, with 4 bases of the junction left unmatched. CDR3: CASSQVTSEYNEQFF. The CDR3 DNA sequence: TGCGCCAGCAGCCAAGTTACTAGCGAATACAATGAGCAGTTCTTC.

The chain employs TRBV20-1 and TRBJ2-5; D call uncertain. The J call is uncertain, as TRBJ2-7 better fits the DNA end. The CDR3 totals 13 residues. Germline CDR1 reads DFQATT; CDR2 reads SNEGSKA (reference sequence). Written as DNA, the CDR3 is TGCAGTGCTAGATGTCCAGAGAGGTACGAGCAGTACTTC. This translates into CSARCPERYEQYF.

The CDR3 here is CSALARGTSTDTQYF. The CDR3 DNA is TGCAGTGCCTTAGCGCGGGGGACTAGCACAGATACGCAGTATTTT. The chain is built from TRBV20-1 and TRBJ2-3; 7 bases are a match to TRBD2. The CDR3 totals 15 residues. J lost 0 bases, V lost 6 bases, and 9 bases had no gene match. Looked up from germline, CDR1 is DFQATT and CDR2 is SNEGSKA (reference sequence).

This clonotype was observed a few times. This chain joins TRBV7-9 and TRBJ2-5, with D possibly matching TRBD1 (6 bases). V lost 1 base to trimming and J lost 0 bases, with 12 bases between them. This CDR3 region has 16 residues. Germline assignment: CDR1 SEHNR and CDR2 FQNEAQ (reference sequence). The CDR3 loop is CASSLGQAPYQETQYF. CDR3 DNA: TGTGCCAGCAGCTTAGGACAGGCGCCGTACCAAGAGACCCAGTACTTC.

V and J are TRBV6-2 or TRBV6-3 and TRBJ2-2; 11 nucleotides agree with TRBD2. The length of the CDR3 is 15 residues. The V and J ends lost 5 bases and 7 bases, in that order; junction bases with no gene match: 6. Germline CDR1 is MNHEY and CDR2 is SVGEGT. This chain's CDR3 is CASSLAGGSDGELFF. The CDR3 DNA reads TGTGCCAGCAGTCTAGCGGGGGGAAGTGACGGGGAGCTGTTTTTT.

The rearrangement joins TRBV7-9 to TRBJ1-6; no clear D. Germline CDR1 is SEHNR and CDR2 is FQNEAQ (reference sequence). There are 14 residues in the CDR3. Trimming pared 5 bases from V and 5 bases from J, leaving 10 bases between. CDR3 in DNA: TGTGCCAGCAGCGCCGGGGTGAATAATTCACCCCTCCACTTT. It specifies CASSAGVNNSPLHF.

The chain links TRBV20-1 to TRBJ1-5, with D maybe TRBD1 (5 bases). Trimming removed 6 bases from V and 0 bases from J, with 12 bases in between. The CDR3 length is 14 residues. Germline V gene sequence: CDR1 DFQATT, CDR2 SNEGSKA (reference sequence). The CDR3 protein is CSATTVYSNQPQHF. CDR3 nucleotide sequence: TGCAGTGCCACGACAGTCTATAGCAATCAGCCCCAGCATTTT.

V usage is TRBV9 and J usage is TRBJ1-4, with 9 bases that match TRBD1. The junction had 10 bases not matched to a gene; V was cut back by 3 bases and J by 4 bases. This CDR3 spans 17 amino acids. Germline V gives CDR1 SGDLS, CDR2 YYNGEE. CDR3 coding DNA: TGTGCCAGCAGCGACGTCCCACCGGGACAGGGTAATGAAAAACTGTTTTTT. Protein: CASSDVPPGQGNEKLFF. The whole variable domain, filled in from reference TRBV9 and TRBJ1-4, reads DSGVTQTPKHLITATGQRVTLRCSPRSGDLSVYWYQQSLDQGLQFLIQYYNGEERAKGNILERFSAQQFPDLHSELNLSSLELGDSALYFCASSDVPPGQGNEKLFFGSGTQLSVL.

The V call is TRBV7-2, the J call TRBJ2-7; 9 bases map to TRBD2. With 6 bases clipped from V and 2 bases from J, the junction kept 2 bases outside the gene matches. CDR1 and CDR2 from the germline V gene are SGHTA and FQGNSA. The CDR3 is 13 residues long. CDR3 sequence: CASRGTSTYEQYF. As DNA, the CDR3 is TGTGCCAGCAGGGGGACTAGCACCTACGAGCAGTACTTC.

This clonotype was counted between two and nine times. V is TRBV20-1 and J is TRBJ2-7; D might be TRBD1 (5 bases). The CDR3 consists of 13 residues. Deletions cut 3 bases from V and 2 bases from J, with 11 bases between. Germline V CDR1 and CDR2: DFQATT, SNEGSKA (reference sequence). The CDR3 sequence is CSASGHYAYEQYF. DNA for the CDR3: TGCAGTGCTAGCGGACATTACGCCTACGAGCAGTACTTC.

There are a few counts of this clonotype. V and J are TRBV5-6 and TRBJ2-5; no clear D. Germline CDR1 reads SGHDT; CDR2 reads YYEEEE. The CDR3 sequence is 14 residues long. Deletions cut 2 bases from V and 1 base from J, with 9 bases between. This CDR3 is CASSLWTTQETQYF. CDR3 nucleotides: TGTGCCAGCAGCTTATGGACGACCCAAGAGACCCAGTACTTC.

V usage is TRBV20-1 and J usage is TRBJ2-7, with 10 bases lining up with TRBD1. The last part of the DNA fits TRBJ2-5 better; the J call may be wrong. The CDR3 length is 15 residues. The germline V gene has CDR1 DFQATT and CDR2 SNEGSKA (reference sequence). The CDR3 sequence is CSARVRDRGLGTQYF. The CDR3 DNA reads TGCAGTGCTAGAGTCCGGGACAGGGGTCTTGGGACCCAGTACTTC.

The CDR3 is CASSWTGGATDTQYF. The CDR3 DNA follows: TGTGCCAGCAGCTGGACAGGGGGCGCGACAGATACGCAGTATTTT. The gene calls are TRBV7-8 and TRBJ2-3, with 11 bases aligning to TRBD1. This CDR3 spans 15 amino acids. Germline trimming cut 4 bases from V and 3 bases from J; bases unmatched to any gene: 3. Looked up from germline, CDR1 is SGHVS and CDR2 is FQNEAQ.

J is TRBJ1-1 and V is TRBV20-1; 10 bases fit TRBD1. Trimming cost V 3 bases and J 2 bases; bases outside gene matches: 6. The CDR3 totals 15 residues. Germline-derived CDR1 and CDR2 are DFQATT and SNEGSKA (reference sequence). The CDR3 protein is CSARHRTGGNTEAFF. The CDR3, as DNA: TGCAGTGCTAGGCATCGGACAGGGGGTAACACTGAAGCTTTCTTT.

This clonotype was counted between two and nine times. The genes are TRBV6-5 and TRBJ1-4; no reliable D call. Germline V CDR1 and CDR2: MNHEY, SVGAGI. Trimming cost V 0 bases and J 7 bases, with 12 bases left between them. This CDR3 region has 15 residues. The CDR3 region is CASSYSVGASEKLFF. The CDR3 nucleotides are TGTGCCAGCAGTTACTCGGTCGGAGCAAGTGAAAAACTGTTTTTT.

In its sample, this clonotype was seen a few times. The chain joins TRBV6-6 to TRBJ2-3, with TRBD2 matching over 7 bases. The CDR3 contains 16 residues. The V segment lost 3 bases and the J segment 0 bases; nucleotides outside the gene matches: 6. Germline CDR1 MNHNY, CDR2 SVGAGI (reference sequence). Written as DNA, the CDR3 is TGTGCCAGCAGTTATAAGGTTAGCGGGAGCACAGATACGCAGTATTTT. Its translation is CASSYKVSGSTDTQYF.

This clonotype was recorded many times. The chain recombines TRBV6-5 with TRBJ2-7; no definite D call. Germline CDR1 and CDR2: MNHEY and SVGAGI. The CDR3 covers 13 residues. Between the trimmed V and J ends, which lost 6 bases and 3 bases, there was a span of 12 bases. In DNA form, the CDR3 reads TGTGCCAGCAGAAAAGGACGTAACTACGAGCAGTACTTC. Translating it yields CASRKGRNYEQYF.

This clonotype was picked up a small number of times. The chain combines TRBV29-1 with TRBJ2-5; D remains unclear. V was clipped by 4 bases and J by 0 bases, with 9 bases between them. Germline values: CDR1 SQVTM, CDR2 ANQGSEA. The CDR3 is made up of 13 amino acids. The CDR3 sequence is CSVVPRYQETQYF. For the CDR3, the DNA is TGCAGCGTTGTTCCCAGGTACCAAGAGACCCAGTACTTC.

The table lists this clonotype with a count of one. The chain is built from TRBV12-3 or TRBV12-4 and TRBJ2-5; D may be TRBD1 (6 bases). V shed 6 bases and J shed 11 bases, with 25 bases lying between them. The CDR3 has 15 residues. This chain's CDR3 is CASRSPDSPLHEQYF. The CDR3, as DNA: TGTGCCAGCAGGTCGCCGGACAGCCCTCTCCATGAGCAGTACTTC.